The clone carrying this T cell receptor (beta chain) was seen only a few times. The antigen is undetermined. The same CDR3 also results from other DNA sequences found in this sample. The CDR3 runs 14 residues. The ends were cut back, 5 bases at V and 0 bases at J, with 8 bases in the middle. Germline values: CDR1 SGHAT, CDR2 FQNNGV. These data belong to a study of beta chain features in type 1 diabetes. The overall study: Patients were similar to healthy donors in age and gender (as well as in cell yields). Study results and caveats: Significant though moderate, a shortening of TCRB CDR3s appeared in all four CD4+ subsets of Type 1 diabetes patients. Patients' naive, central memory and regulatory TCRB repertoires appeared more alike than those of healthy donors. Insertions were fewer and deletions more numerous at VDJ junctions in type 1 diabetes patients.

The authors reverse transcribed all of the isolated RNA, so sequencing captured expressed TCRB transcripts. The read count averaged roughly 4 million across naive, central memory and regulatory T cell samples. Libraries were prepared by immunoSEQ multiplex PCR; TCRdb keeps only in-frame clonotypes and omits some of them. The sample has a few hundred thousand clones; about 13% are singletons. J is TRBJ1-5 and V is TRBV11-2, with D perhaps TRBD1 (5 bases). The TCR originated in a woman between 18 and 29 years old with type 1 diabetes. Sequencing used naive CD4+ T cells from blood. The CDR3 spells CASSGQGSNQPQHF. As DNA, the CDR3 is TGTGCCAGCAGCGGGCAGGGTAGCAATCAGCCCCAGCATTTT.